What follows are 29 T cell receptor beta chains derived from one specimen sequenced in a study of blood T cell repertoires in COVID-19. The protocol was immunoSEQ multiplex PCR, while the TCRdb copy is restricted to in-frame clones and leaves out a portion. The sample includes 93,000 or so clones, around nine tenths seen only once; the top ten take 3.5%. The sequenced sample consisted of peripheral blood. These receptors were obtained from a human donor in a cohort sampled during active COVID-19.

The J gene is TRBJ1-1, the V gene TRBV7-2, with 7 bases identical to TRBD1. The germline V gene has CDR1 SGHTA and CDR2 FQGNSA. CDR3 size: 13 residues. The ends lost 2 bases at V and 8 bases at J; junction bases unmatched: 5. The CDR3 coding sequence is TGTGCCAGCAGCTTAAACAGGGGAGGCGAAGCTTTCTTT. This gives the protein CASSLNRGGEAFF. The entire variable domain, with the rest obtained from reference TRBV7-2 and TRBJ1-1, is as follows: GAGVSQSPSNKVTEKGKDVELRCDPISGHTALYWYRQSLGQGLEFLIYFQGNSAPDKSGLPSDRFSAERTGGSVSTLTIQRTQQEDSAVYLCASSLNRGGEAFFGQGTRLTVV.

The rearrangement uses TRBV27 and TRBJ2-6; 7 positions agree with TRBD1. Per germline, CDR1 MNHEY and CDR2 SMNVEV (reference sequence). Trimming took 6 bases from V and 4 from J; bases not matched to a gene: 6. This CDR3 comprises 15 residues. The CDR3 sequence is CASSRRGPGANVLTF. The CDR3 coding sequence is TGTGCCAGCAGCCGTAGGGGGCCCGGGGCCAACGTCCTGACTTTC.

The chain recombines TRBV7-8 with TRBJ2-3; TRBD2 matches at 10 bases. Germline V gene sequence: CDR1 SGHVS, CDR2 FQNEAQ. The ends lost 3 bases at V and 0 bases at J; junction bases unmatched: 6. The CDR3 totals 17 residues. This CDR3 is CASSFPSSGGSTDTQYF. CDR3 in DNA: TGTGCCAGCAGCTTCCCCTCTAGCGGGGGTAGCACAGATACGCAGTATTTT.

This chain connects TRBV5-1 to TRBJ2-1, with TRBD2 identical over 7 bases. This CDR3 comprises 14 residues. Per the germline V gene, CDR1 is SGHRS and CDR2 is YFSETQ. J lost 5 bases, V lost 2 bases, and 4 bases had no gene match. The CDR3 nucleotides are TGCGCCAGCAGCTTCACTAGCGTGGACAATGAGCAGTTCTTC. This translates into CASSFTSVDNEQFF.

The chain is built from TRBV19 and TRBJ2-1; D possibly corresponds to TRBD2 (6 bases). V lost 8 bases and J lost 8, with 16 bases in between. The CDR3 length is 13 residues. CDR1 and CDR2 from the germline V gene are LNHDA and SQIVND (reference sequence). CDR3 protein: CASSFGSWYEQFF. CDR3 DNA sequence: TGTGCCAGTTCATTCGGGAGTTGGTATGAGCAGTTCTTC.

CDR3 bases: TGTGCCAGCAGCCTAGGGGGTCGGGGTGCTGGAAACACCATATATTTT. Translating it yields CASSLGGRGAGNTIYF. The chain has TRBV7-6 and TRBJ1-3; the D gene is possibly TRBD1 (6 bases). The CDR3 length is 16 residues. Germline CDR1 SGHVS, CDR2 FNYEAQ. V dropped 5 bases and J dropped 2 bases, with 16 bases sitting between them.

The sample holds a few counts of this clone. V usage is TRBV7-8 and J usage is TRBJ1-1, with D perhaps TRBD1 (5 bases). The germline V gene has CDR1 SGHVS and CDR2 FQNEAQ. The V end lost 6 bases, the J end lost 1 base, and 12 bases lay between the germline ends. The CDR3 loop spans 14 amino acids. CDR3 nucleotides: TGTGCCAGCAGGTGGGGCAGGGAGAACACTGAAGCTTTCTTT. This codes for CASRWGRENTEAFF.

This rearrangement joins TRBV2 to TRBJ1-1; 9 nucleotides line up with TRBD1. From germline, CDR1 is SNHLY and CDR2 FYNNEI. V lost 2 bases and J lost 1; bases outside the gene matches: 14. There are 19 residues in the CDR3. This CDR3 is CASSEFGTGFLGANTEAFF. DNA of the CDR3: TGTGCCAGCAGTGAATTCGGGACAGGGTTTCTGGGCGCGAACACTGAAGCTTTCTTT.

This sequence joins TRBV19 and TRBJ2-3, with 11 bases matching TRBD2. Trimming removed 4 bases from V and 6 bases from J; junction bases left unmatched: 6. The CDR3 runs to 15 residues. Germline assignment: CDR1 LNHDA and CDR2 SQIVND (reference sequence). The CDR3 spells CASSTSGGPADTQYF. The DNA of the CDR3 is TGTGCCAGTAGTACTAGCGGGGGGCCCGCGGATACGCAGTATTTT.

The chain employs TRBV6-5 and TRBJ2-1, with TRBD2 identical over 10 bases. This CDR3 region has 15 residues. Germline V gene sequence: CDR1 MNHEY, CDR2 SVGAGI. V trimming: 7 bases; J trimming: 0 bases; junction bases outside the gene matches: 3. CDR3 sequence (DNA): TGTGCCAGCACGGCTAGCGGGAGCTCCTACAATGAGCAGTTCTTC. Protein: CASTASGSSYNEQFF.

This clone was recorded only once. The genes are TRBV18 and TRBJ2-7; 10 bases agree with TRBD1. This CDR3 spans 14 amino acids. Germline CDR1 is KGHSH and CDR2 is LQKENI. With V trimmed by 4 bases and J by 3 bases, 3 bases remained unmatched. The CDR3 reads CASSRGDRGYEQYF. Written as DNA, the CDR3 is TGTGCCAGCTCACGAGGGGACAGGGGCTACGAGCAGTACTTC.

The chain joins TRBV19 to TRBJ2-1; no firm D call. V lost 1 base and J lost 7, with 8 bases in between. The CDR3 runs 13 residues. Germline V gene data show CDR1 as LNHDA and CDR2 as SQIVND (reference sequence). CDR3 region: CASSIVPINEQFF. The CDR3 DNA reads TGTGCCAGTAGTATAGTCCCCATTAATGAGCAGTTCTTC.

The chain joins TRBV18 to TRBJ1-5; 9 positions agree with TRBD1. With 3 bases clipped from V and 6 bases from J, the junction kept 6 bases outside the gene matches. The germline gives CDR1 KGHSH, CDR2 LQKENI. CDR3 size: 15 residues. The CDR3 region is CASSPTGGAGQPQHF. CDR3 DNA sequence: TGTGCCAGCTCACCTACAGGGGGCGCAGGTCAGCCCCAGCATTTT.

The V and J genes are TRBV6-5 and TRBJ1-1; TRBD1 matches at 7 bases. From germline, CDR1 is MNHEY and CDR2 SVGAGI. V was clipped by 6 bases and J by 5 bases; unmatched bases: 9. There are 14 residues in the CDR3. CDR3 nucleotide sequence: TGTGCCAGCAGAGGGGGCCAAGGGTGGACTGAAGCTTTCTTT. Residues: CASRGGQGWTEAFF.

The V gene is TRBV27, the J gene TRBJ2-7; no clear D gene. The CDR3 has 14 amino acids. Trimming shortened V by 0 bases and J by 2 bases, and 8 bases separated the two germline ends. Germline V gene data show CDR1 as MNHEY and CDR2 as SMNVEV (reference sequence). CDR3 DNA sequence: TGTGCCAGCAGTTTATCTGGAGTAACCTACGAGCAGTACTTC. Encoded protein: CASSLSGVTYEQYF.

This clone was detected once. The gene calls are TRBV6-2 or TRBV6-3 and TRBJ2-3; 10 bases fit TRBD2. Germline CDR1 reads MNHEY; CDR2 reads SVGEGT. V was clipped by 5 bases and J by 2 bases; unmatched bases: 13. This CDR3 comprises 18 residues. The CDR3 region is CASSRPPAGGPPTDTQYF. CDR3 bases: TGTGCCAGCAGTAGGCCCCCAGCGGGAGGGCCCCCCACAGATACGCAGTATTTT.

This clone was detected once. The chain couples TRBV29-1 to TRBJ2-3, with TRBD2 identical over 7 bases. The CDR3 loop spans 14 amino acids. The ends lost 7 bases at V and 0 bases at J; junction bases unmatched: 7. Germline V CDR1 and CDR2: SQVTM, ANQGSEA. The CDR3 region has the DNA TGCAGCGGTGACGGGGGGATTAGCACAGATACGCAGTATTTT. This sequence encodes CSGDGGISTDTQYF.

The chain carries TRBV18 and TRBJ2-7, with a possible D match to TRBD1 (5 bases). CDR1 is KGHSH, CDR2 LQKENI, per germline. V was cut by 6 bases and J by 2 bases, with 14 bases left in between. CDR3 length: 14 residues. The CDR3 loop reads CASSPRVNPYEQYF. The DNA of the CDR3 is TGTGCCAGCTCTCCCAGGGTAAACCCCTACGAGCAGTACTTC.

The chain recombines TRBV4-1 with TRBJ1-2; maybe TRBD1 (5 bases). CDR3 length: 14 amino acids. Per germline, CDR1 MGHRA and CDR2 YSYEKL. The V and J ends lost 0 bases and 4 bases respectively, with 9 bases between them. Here the CDR3 reads CASSQDRGGYGYTF. DNA for the CDR3: TGCGCCAGCAGCCAAGATCGCGGGGGCTATGGCTACACCTTC.

V and J are TRBV12-5 and TRBJ2-3; TRBD1 agrees at 12 bases. The CDR3 is 19 amino acids. Per germline, CDR1 LGHNT and CDR2 FRNRAP. V lost 5 bases to trimming and J lost 4 bases; unmatched junction nucleotides: 16. CDR3: CASGKGRDRGRRSADTQYF. In nucleotides, the CDR3 is TGTGCTAGTGGTAAGGGCCGGGACAGGGGGCGCCGGTCAGCAGATACGCAGTATTTT.

V and J are TRBV24-1 and TRBJ2-5; the match to TRBD2 covers 7 bases. The CDR3 has 16 residues. The germline gives CDR1 KGHDR, CDR2 SFDVKD. Unmatched junction bases numbered 7, after V lost 4 bases and J lost 0 bases. The CDR3 spells CATSEGPAGYQETQYF. CDR3 sequence (DNA): TGTGCCACCAGTGAAGGTCCAGCGGGGTACCAAGAGACCCAGTACTTC.

V and J are TRBV7-6 and TRBJ2-2, with D uncertain. The CDR3 is 17 amino acids. Germline loops: CDR1 SGHVS, CDR2 FNYEAQ. Trimming removed 4 bases from V and 0 bases from J, with 15 bases in between. In DNA, the CDR3 is TGTGCCAGCAGCTCCCAGCGTGCCGGTGCGAACACCGGGGAGCTGTTTTTT. Translated, it gives CASSSQRAGANTGELFF.

This rearrangement joins TRBV23-1 to TRBJ1-4; D is ambiguous. TRBV23-1 falls under the ORF class, with uncertain function. The CDR3 sequence is 16 residues long. Trimming shortened V by 6 bases and J by 3 bases, and 17 bases separated the two germline ends. The CDR3 nucleotides read TGCGCCAGCAGCCACCCCAGTGATGGCTCTAATGAAAAACTGTTTTTT. Protein product: CASSHPSDGSNEKLFF.

This chain uses TRBV18 with TRBJ1-1, with unresolved D. Germline-derived CDR1 and CDR2 are KGHSH and LQKENI. The CDR3 length is 12 residues. Trimming took 3 bases from V and 7 from J, leaving 9 bases between them. The DNA of the CDR3 is TGTGCCAGCTCACCTAGGAGGGATGAAGCTTTCTTT. Protein sequence: CASSPRRDEAFF.

This chain links TRBV5-1 with TRBJ1-4; D ambiguous. The CDR3 runs 16 residues. Germline assignment: CDR1 SGHRS and CDR2 YFSETQ. The V end was cut by 4 bases, the J end by 3 bases, with 16 bases between. The CDR3 reads CASSGDRAGANEKLFF. The CDR3 DNA sequence: TGCGCCAGCAGCGGTGACCGGGCCGGGGCTAATGAAAAACTGTTTTTT.

V and J are TRBV27 and TRBJ1-2; D is perhaps TRBD1 (5 bases). The CDR3 has 17 amino acids. The germline V and J ends were trimmed by 4 bases and 9 bases, with 27 bases remaining between them. Germline assignment: CDR1 MNHEY and CDR2 SMNVEV (reference sequence). The CDR3 protein is CASSYYPYQGSSWSYTF. The CDR3 nucleotides are TGTGCCAGCAGTTACTATCCTTACCAGGGATCAAGTTGGAGCTACACCTTC.

This clone was observed a single time. The chain combines TRBV7-9 with TRBJ1-2, with D possibly TRBD1 on 5 matching bases. CDR1 is SEHNR, CDR2 FQNEAQ, per germline (reference sequence). The V gene lost 2 bases and the J gene lost 8 bases, with 18 bases spanning the gap. The CDR3 spans 15 residues. The CDR3 sequence: CASSLSRGLMGGYTF. The CDR3 coding sequence is TGTGCCAGCAGCTTAAGTAGGGGATTAATGGGAGGCTACACCTTC.

This chain links TRBV6-2 or TRBV6-3 with TRBJ2-5; 7 bases agree with TRBD1. J lost 7 bases, V lost 6 bases, and 11 bases had no gene match. Germline V gene lookup returns CDR1 MNHEY and CDR2 SVGEGT. CDR3 length: 14 amino acids. The CDR3 loop reads CASSGTVQGGTQYF. The CDR3 bases are TGTGCCAGCAGCGGGACAGTCCAAGGCGGGACCCAGTACTTC.

The V gene is TRBV18, the J gene TRBJ2-1; 16 nucleotides line up with TRBD2. The CDR3 is 16 residues long. After removal of 0 bases from V and 9 bases from J, the junction contained 2 bases not matched to a gene. The V gene's germline CDR1 is KGHSH and CDR2 LQKENI. CDR3 DNA: TGTGCCAGCTCACCACCGGGACTAGCGGGGGGGGGTGAGCAGTTCTTC. Its protein is CASSPPGLAGGGEQFF. The full variable domain, rest sourced from reference TRBV18 and TRBJ2-1, is NAGVMQNPRHLVRRRGQEARLRCSPMKGHSHVYWYRQLPEEGLKFMVYLQKENIIDESGMPKERFSAEFPKEGPSILRIQQVVRGDSAAYFCASSPPGLAGGGEQFFGPGTRLTVL.